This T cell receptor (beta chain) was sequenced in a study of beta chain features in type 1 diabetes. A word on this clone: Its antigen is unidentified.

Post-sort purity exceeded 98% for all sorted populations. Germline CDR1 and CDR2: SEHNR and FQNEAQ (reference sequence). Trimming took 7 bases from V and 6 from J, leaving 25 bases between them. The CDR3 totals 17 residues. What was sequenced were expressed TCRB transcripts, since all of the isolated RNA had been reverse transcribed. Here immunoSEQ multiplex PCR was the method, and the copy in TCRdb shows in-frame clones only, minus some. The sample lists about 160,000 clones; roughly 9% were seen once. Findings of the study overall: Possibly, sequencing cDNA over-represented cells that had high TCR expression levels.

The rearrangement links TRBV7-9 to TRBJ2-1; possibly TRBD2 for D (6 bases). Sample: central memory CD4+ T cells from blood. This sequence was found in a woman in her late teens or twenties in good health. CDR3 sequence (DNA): TGTGCCAGCAAGGGAAAAGGGCCAGGCAAGGAGGGCAATGAGCAGTTCTTC. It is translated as CASKGKGPGKEGNEQFF.